A single sample gave rise to the 26 T cell receptor beta chains below, sequenced in a study of blood T cell repertoires in COVID-19. Data came from immunoSEQ multiplex PCR; TCRdb stores just in-frame clones and leaves some out. The sample holds fewer than 45,000 clones, roughly 90% seen once. The sequenced sample consisted of peripheral blood. The receptor source for this set is a human donor in a cohort sampled during active COVID-19.

The rearrangement links TRBV6-2 or TRBV6-3 to TRBJ2-5, with 9 bases aligning to TRBD2. This CDR3 is built from 16 residues. CDR1 MNHEY and CDR2 SVGEGT come from the germline V gene. Unmatched junction bases numbered 8, after V lost 2 bases and J lost 4 bases. CDR3 amino acids: CASSYPLAGDGETQYF. CDR3 in DNA: TGTGCCAGCAGTTACCCTTTAGCGGGAGACGGAGAGACCCAGTACTTC.

The chain joins TRBV12-3 or TRBV12-4 to TRBJ2-2; TRBD1 is a possible D gene (6 bases). The V and J ends lost 8 bases and 5 bases respectively, with 12 bases between them. This CDR3 has 13 amino acids. The DNA of the CDR3 is TGTGCCAGCTCACAGGGTGGGACCGGGGAGCTGTTTTTT. This sequence encodes CASSQGGTGELFF.

This rearrangement joins TRBV29-1 to TRBJ2-5, with D tentatively TRBD2 (6 bases). CDR1 is SQVTM, CDR2 ANQGSEA, per germline. The CDR3 length is 14 residues. The ends were cut back, 6 bases at V and 4 bases at J, with 18 bases in the middle. The CDR3 bases are TGCAGCGTGGACGGTCGTGGAGGGGTAGAGACCCAGTACTTC. As protein: CSVDGRGGVETQYF.

This clone has more than one count but fewer than ten. This chain links TRBV4-1 with TRBJ2-3; D unclear. CDR3 length: 16 residues. Trimming removed 0 bases at V and 0 bases at J, with 10 bases between. CDR1 MGHRA and CDR2 YSYEKL come from the germline V gene. CDR3 DNA: TGCGCCAGCAGCCAAGATGAGACACTTAGCACAGATACGCAGTATTTT. Amino acids: CASSQDETLSTDTQYF.

This rearrangement joins TRBV7-2 to TRBJ1-5; TRBD1 might be the D (5 bases). V shed 5 bases and J shed 6 bases, with 17 bases lying between them. CDR3 size: 15 residues. CDR1 and CDR2 (germline): SGHTA, FQGNSA. The CDR3 DNA sequence: TGTGCCAGCAGCACTAGGGCGGGGGAGGGTCAGCCCCAGCATTTT. This encodes CASSTRAGEGQPQHF.

The V call is TRBV6-5, the J call TRBJ1-4, with TRBD1 identical over 7 bases. From germline, CDR1 is MNHEY and CDR2 SVGAGI. The CDR3 consists of 15 residues. Trimming cost V 2 bases and J 5 bases; bases outside gene matches: 5. The CDR3 DNA is TGTGCCAGCAGTTACAGCAGGGGGTCAAATGAAAAACTGTTTTTT. Its protein is CASSYSRGSNEKLFF.

This clone was recorded a few times. The V call is TRBV18, the J call TRBJ1-4; 8 nucleotides line up with TRBD1. V dropped 2 bases and J dropped 7; count of bases not matched to a gene: 6. The CDR3 extends over 15 amino acids. CDR1 is KGHSH, CDR2 LQKENI, per germline. CDR3 coding DNA: TGTGCCAGCTCACCAGTTAACAGGGGGAGTGAAAAACTGTTTTTT. It is translated as CASSPVNRGSEKLFF.

The rearrangement joins TRBV19 to TRBJ2-1; D unresolved. Per the germline V gene, CDR1 is LNHDA and CDR2 is SQIVND (reference sequence). Trimming shortened V by 2 bases and J by 0 bases, and 17 bases separated the two germline ends. The CDR3 is 18 amino acids. The CDR3 DNA reads TGTGCCAGTAGTATACGGTCCATTAGCTCCCCCTCCTACAATGAGCAGTTCTTC. Its translation is CASSIRSISSPSYNEQFF.

V usage is TRBV19 and J usage is TRBJ2-1, with a tentative D call TRBD1 (6 bases). The germline gives CDR1 LNHDA, CDR2 SQIVND (reference sequence). The CDR3 is 15 amino acids. With 3 bases removed from V and 1 base from J, the gap between germline ends came to 10 bases. CDR3 residues: CASSIGGTSYNEQFF. CDR3 DNA: TGTGCCAGTAGTATTGGGGGCACATCCTACAATGAGCAGTTCTTC.

The rearrangement links TRBV12-3 or TRBV12-4 to TRBJ1-1; D might be TRBD1 (5 bases). CDR3 length: 13 residues. V lost 3 bases and J lost 4, with 9 bases in between. CDR3 coding DNA: TGTGCCAGCAGTTTTCAGGGAGGCACTGAAGCTTTCTTT. Residues: CASSFQGGTEAFF.

CDR3: CASGVSGQANSPLHF. The CDR3 region has the DNA TGTGCCAGCGGTGTGTCAGGACAGGCCAATTCACCCCTCCACTTT. The chain carries TRBV2 and TRBJ1-6; TRBD1 matches 7 bases. From germline, CDR1 is SNHLY and CDR2 FYNNEI. CDR3 length: 15 amino acids. Germline trimming cut 8 bases from V and 7 bases from J; bases unmatched to any gene: 11.

The V gene is TRBV4-3, the J gene TRBJ2-7; the match to TRBD1 covers 11 bases. The V gene's germline CDR1 is LGHNA and CDR2 YSLEER. V gave up 3 bases and J gave up 4 bases; unmatched junction bases: 11. This CDR3 spans 17 amino acids. Here the CDR3 reads CASSQHHVGQGAYEQYF. In nucleotides, the CDR3 is TGCGCCAGCAGCCAGCACCACGTAGGACAGGGGGCTTACGAGCAGTACTTC.

The V gene is TRBV18, the J gene TRBJ2-4, with a weak D call TRBD1 (6 bases). The V gene's germline CDR1 is KGHSH and CDR2 LQKENI. The CDR3 contains 17 residues. V lost 3 bases, J lost 0 bases, and 15 bases lay in between. The CDR3 DNA reads as TGTGCCAGCTCACCGGGGGCGTACAGGGTAGCCAAAAACATTCAGTACTTC. Encoded protein: CASSPGAYRVAKNIQYF.

V is TRBV6-6 and J is TRBJ1-2; D is unclear. The V end lost 5 bases, the J end lost 4 bases, and 17 bases lay between the germline ends. Germline CDR1 MNHNY, CDR2 SVGAGI (reference sequence). The CDR3 runs to 15 residues. CDR3 bases: TGTGCCAGCAGTCCGCCCGGGTCGCGGGGCTATGGCTACACCTTC. Encoded protein: CASSPPGSRGYGYTF.

V is TRBV6-4 and J is TRBJ1-6; D might be TRBD1 (6 bases). Trimming removed 6 bases at V and 6 bases at J, with 15 bases between. Germline CDR1 reads MRHNA; CDR2 reads SNTAGT. The CDR3 loop spans 15 amino acids. CDR3 in DNA: TGTGCCAGCAGAGGACCCACAGGGTTTAATTCACCCCTCCACTTT. This encodes CASRGPTGFNSPLHF.

This clone was seen just once. The genes are TRBV27 and TRBJ2-6; D is perhaps TRBD1 (7 bases). V was pared by 0 bases and J by 0 bases, with 15 bases between. CDR1 and CDR2 (germline): MNHEY, SMNVEV (reference sequence). The CDR3 extends over 19 amino acids. The CDR3: CASSLSGGQLGSGANVLTF. CDR3 bases: TGTGCCAGCAGTTTATCGGGGGGACAGTTGGGCTCTGGGGCCAACGTCCTGACTTTC.

CDR3: CASSWTGGPLNTGELFF. The CDR3 DNA reads as TGTGCCAGCAGTTGGACAGGGGGTCCCCTGAACACCGGGGAGCTGTTTTTT. The V gene is TRBV5-8, the J gene TRBJ2-2, with TRBD1 matching 10 bases. Looked up from germline, CDR1 is SGHTS and CDR2 is YDEGEE. This CDR3 comprises 17 residues. V dropped 5 bases and J dropped 1; count of bases not matched to a gene: 8.

This chain links TRBV11-2 with TRBJ2-1; 7 nucleotides line up with TRBD2. The CDR3 consists of 16 residues. V dropped 4 bases and J dropped 0; count of bases not matched to a gene: 6. Germline CDR1 SGHAT, CDR2 FQNNGV. CDR3 region: CASSSPGRGSYNEQFF. The DNA for the CDR3 is TGTGCCAGCAGCTCCCCGGGGAGGGGCTCCTACAATGAGCAGTTCTTC.

J is TRBJ2-7 and V is TRBV30; 8 bases agree with TRBD1. J gave up 2 bases and V 3 bases, and 9 bases lay outside the gene matches. Per germline, CDR1 GTSNPN and CDR2 SVGIG (reference sequence). The CDR3 consists of 15 residues. Here the CDR3 reads CAWRASGTGTYEQYF. For the CDR3, the DNA is TGTGCCTGGAGGGCCTCCGGGACAGGTACCTACGAGCAGTACTTC.

The chain couples TRBV18 to TRBJ1-1, with TRBD1 matching 8 bases. CDR1 is KGHSH, CDR2 LQKENI, per germline. V lost 4 bases and J lost 0; bases outside the gene matches: 4. This CDR3 has 15 residues. As DNA, the CDR3 is TGTGCCAGCTCACTAGGACAGGGCATGAACACTGAAGCTTTCTTT. This codes for CASSLGQGMNTEAFF.

The CDR3 region is CASSQQPTGLGETQYF. CDR3 sequence (DNA): TGCGCCAGCAGCCAACAACCGACAGGCCTGGGGGAGACCCAGTACTTC. V gene TRBV5-1 combines with J gene TRBJ2-5; a possible D gene is TRBD1 (6 bases). From germline, CDR1 is SGHRS and CDR2 YFSETQ. Trimming took off 4 bases at V and 5 bases at J, with 21 bases between the two ends. CDR3 length: 16 residues. Combining the CDR3 with reference TRBV5-1 and TRBJ2-5 gives the whole variable domain KAGVTQTPRYLIKTRGQQVTLSCSPISGHRSVSWYQQTPGQGLQFLFEYFSETQRNKGNFPGRFSGRQFSNSRSEMNVSTLELGDSALYLCASSQQPTGLGETQYFGPGTRLLVL.

The chain joins TRBV7-9 to TRBJ2-1; D possibly corresponds to TRBD2 (7 bases). Trimming stripped 1 base from V and 1 base from J, with 14 bases between. The CDR3 loop spans 17 amino acids. Per the germline V gene, CDR1 is SEHNR and CDR2 is FQNEAQ (reference sequence). DNA of the CDR3: TGTGCCAGCAGCTTAGGCGGCCGGGGGGCATCCTACAATGAGCAGTTCTTC. Translating it yields CASSLGGRGASYNEQFF.

The chain recombines TRBV5-1 with TRBJ1-1; the D is unclear. V lost 1 base, J lost 1 base, and 8 bases lay in between. Germline CDR1 is SGHRS and CDR2 is YFSETQ. This CDR3 is built from 14 residues. The CDR3 here is CASSLWAGNTEAFF. Written as DNA, the CDR3 is TGCGCCAGCAGCTTGTGGGCAGGGAACACTGAAGCTTTCTTT.

The V gene is TRBV29-1, the J gene TRBJ2-6; TRBD2 matches 7 bases. Germline assignment: CDR1 SQVTM and CDR2 ANQGSEA. This CDR3 spans 14 amino acids. The V segment lost 5 bases and the J segment 0 bases; nucleotides outside the gene matches: 1. CDR3 in DNA: TGCAGCGTTTGGGGGGGCTCTGGGGCCAACGTCCTGACTTTC. The encoded protein is CSVWGGSGANVLTF.

Only one count was recorded for this clone. CDR3 sequence (DNA): TGCAGCGTTGAAGGGCAGTCCTATGGCTACACCTTC. Translation gives CSVEGQSYGYTF. The chain uses TRBV29-1 and TRBJ1-2; no clear D gene. Trimming took off 1 base at V and 4 bases at J, with 7 bases between the two ends. The CDR3 loop spans 12 amino acids. CDR1 and CDR2 from the germline V gene are SQVTM and ANQGSEA.

This chain joins TRBV9 and TRBJ1-1; 8 bases agree with TRBD1. The CDR3 loop spans 14 amino acids. CDR1 and CDR2 (germline): SGDLS, YYNGEE. The ends lost 6 bases at V and 2 bases at J; junction bases unmatched: 6. CDR3 bases: TGTGCCAGCACCAGGGGGCAGAGAAACACTGAAGCTTTCTTT. Residues: CASTRGQRNTEAFF.